Listed here are 28 T cell receptor beta chains from one sample, sequenced in a study of identical twins. TCRdb processed the 5' RACE reads anew with MiXCR; each CDR3 protein has one entry. The data contain around 280,000 distinct CDR3 sequences, 8% to 9% of them singletons. These data are also associated with another study on yellow fever vaccine responses in identical twins.

Sample: memory (CD45RO+) T cells sorted from blood. These receptors were taken from a woman younger than 35 in good health.

The sample holds many counts of this clonotype. The chain carries TRBV9 and TRBJ2-2; D gene unclear. From germline, CDR1 is SGDLS and CDR2 YYNGEE. The CDR3 spans 12 residues. V was trimmed by 3 bases and J by 7 bases, leaving 7 bases between them. The CDR3 loop is CASSGPVGELFF. The CDR3 DNA is TGTGCCAGCAGCGGTCCAGTCGGGGAGCTGTTTTTT.

This clonotype has at least ten counts. This chain links TRBV5-1 with TRBJ1-1; no clear D gene. The CDR3 loop spans 13 amino acids. Germline CDR1 reads SGHRS; CDR2 reads YFSETQ. V lost 3 bases and J lost 0, with 6 bases in between. In DNA, the CDR3 is TGCGCCAGCAGCTCATCAATGAACACTGAAGCTTTCTTT. Its translation is CASSSSMNTEAFF. The whole variable domain, remainder taken from reference TRBV5-1 and TRBJ1-1, is KAGVTQTPRYLIKTRGQQVTLSCSPISGHRSVSWYQQTPGQGLQFLFEYFSETQRNKGNFPGRFSGRQFSNSRSEMNVSTLELGDSALYLCASSSSMNTEAFFGQGTRLTVV.

This clonotype was recorded at least ten times. The CDR3 DNA reads as TGCAGTGCTATACGGACAGGGATCAGTGAAGCTTTCTTT. Residues: CSAIRTGISEAFF. This rearrangement joins TRBV20-1 to TRBJ1-1; 8 bases are a match to TRBD1. Per the germline V gene, CDR1 is DFQATT and CDR2 is SNEGSKA (reference sequence). The CDR3 covers 13 residues. V gave up 4 bases and J gave up 7 bases; unmatched junction bases: 8.

At least ten counts were recorded for this clonotype. The rearrangement links TRBV5-1 to TRBJ2-3, with a weak D call TRBD2 (6 bases). V lost 6 bases and J lost 0, with 11 bases in between. The CDR3 runs 14 residues. Germline loops: CDR1 SGHRS, CDR2 YFSETQ. CDR3 nucleotides: TGCGCCAGCAACCCCGGGACTAGCACAGATACGCAGTATTTT. Protein product: CASNPGTSTDTQYF.

V is TRBV18 and J is TRBJ2-2; weak D call: TRBD2 (6 bases). The ends were cut back, 2 bases at V and 8 bases at J, with 9 bases in the middle. Germline V gene lookup returns CDR1 KGHSH and CDR2 LQKENI. The CDR3 extends over 13 amino acids. The CDR3 nucleotides are TGTGCCAGCTCACCAGTCCGGGAGGGGGAGCTGTTTTTT. Protein product: CASSPVREGELFF.

This chain links TRBV20-1 with TRBJ2-1, with 7 bases identical to TRBD2. CDR3 length: 15 residues. V dropped 2 bases and J dropped 7; count of bases not matched to a gene: 11. The germline V gene has CDR1 DFQATT and CDR2 SNEGSKA (reference sequence). In DNA form, the CDR3 reads TGCAGTGCTAGATCTGGGGGAGGGCCTAAGAATGAGCAGTTCTTC. It translates to CSARSGGGPKNEQFF.

The rearrangement joins TRBV6-1 to TRBJ2-1; a possible D gene is TRBD1 (6 bases). V gave up 8 bases and J gave up 6 bases, with 17 bases separating them. Per germline, CDR1 MNHNS and CDR2 SASEGT. This CDR3 spans 14 amino acids. CDR3 coding DNA: TGTGCCAGCCGGGATCCCGGACAGAGCAATGAGCAGTTCTTC. This sequence encodes CASRDPGQSNEQFF.

The rearrangement links TRBV14 to TRBJ2-3; 8 bases match TRBD2. The CDR3 is 14 residues long. Germline CDR1 reads SGHDN; CDR2 reads FVKESK. Germline trimming cut 3 bases from V and 6 bases from J; bases unmatched to any gene: 5. The CDR3 sequence is CASSHSGVRDTQYF. CDR3 nucleotide sequence: TGTGCCAGCAGCCATAGCGGGGTGCGCGATACGCAGTATTTT. Variable domain in full (rest from reference TRBV14 and TRBJ2-3): EAGVTQFPSHSVIEKGQTVTLRCDPISGHDNLYWYRRVMGKEIKFLLHFVKESKQDESGMPNNRFLAERTGGTYSTLKVQPAELEDSGVYFCASSHSGVRDTQYFGPGTRLTVL.

This clonotype was picked up a small number of times. V and J are TRBV2 and TRBJ2-7, with 11 bases identical to TRBD2. CDR1 and CDR2 from the germline V gene are SNHLY and FYNNEI. With V trimmed by 6 bases and J by 6 bases, 10 bases remained unmatched. The CDR3 is 15 residues long. CDR3 in DNA: TGTGCCAGCAGGGTACTAGCGGGAGCACGTAGCGAGCAGTACTTC. It specifies CASRVLAGARSEQYF.

The gene calls are TRBV7-8 and TRBJ2-1; 12 nucleotides line up with TRBD2. CDR3 length: 15 residues. Germline V gene data show CDR1 as SGHVS and CDR2 as FQNEAQ. V trimming: 1 base; J trimming: 6 bases; junction bases outside the gene matches: 1. The CDR3 region has the DNA TGTGCCAGCAGCTTAGTGACTAGCGGGAGCAATGAGCAGTTCTTC. Its protein product is CASSLVTSGSNEQFF.

This clonotype appeared many times. J is TRBJ2-7 and V is TRBV10-3; TRBD2 matches at 13 bases. This CDR3 has 20 residues. Trimming took 5 bases from V and 0 from J; bases not matched to a gene: 16. The germline gives CDR1 ENHRY, CDR2 SYGVKD. CDR3 nucleotide sequence: TGTGCCATCAGTCCCCGACTAGCGGGAGGACCCACTCGTCACTCCTACGAGCAGTACTTC. Its translation: CAISPRLAGGPTRHSYEQYF.

The rearrangement uses TRBV5-1 and TRBJ2-3; 10 positions match TRBD1. From germline, CDR1 is SGHRS and CDR2 YFSETQ. Losses at the gene ends were 4 bases for V and 5 bases for J; bases not matched to a gene: 7. The CDR3 extends over 15 amino acids. The CDR3 reads CASSDRQGAGDTQYF. In DNA form, the CDR3 reads TGCGCCAGCAGCGACCGACAGGGGGCCGGAGATACGCAGTATTTT. The whole variable domain, remainder taken from reference TRBV5-1 and TRBJ2-3, is KAGVTQTPRYLIKTRGQQVTLSCSPISGHRSVSWYQQTPGQGLQFLFEYFSETQRNKGNFPGRFSGRQFSNSRSEMNVSTLELGDSALYLCASSDRQGAGDTQYFGPGTRLTVL.

This clonotype was recorded a few times. The chain joins TRBV7-2 to TRBJ2-3, with D maybe TRBD1 (6 bases). Trimming removed 4 bases at V and 6 bases at J, with 20 bases between. This CDR3 is 16 amino acids long. CDR1 and CDR2 (germline): SGHTA, FQGNSA. CDR3 loop: CASSSRLGFQGDTQYF. The CDR3 nucleotides read TGTGCCAGCAGCTCGAGGTTGGGGTTCCAGGGGGATACGCAGTATTTT.

This chain connects TRBV20-1 to TRBJ2-7; 10 bases are a match to TRBD2. Germline CDR1 and CDR2: DFQATT and SNEGSKA (reference sequence). V lost 3 bases to trimming and J lost 3 bases; unmatched junction nucleotides: 5. CDR3 size: 14 residues. CDR3 nucleotides: TGCAGTGCTAGGTCTCTAGCGGGGGACTACGAGCAGTACGTC. Residues: CSARSLAGDYEQYV.

The rearrangement links TRBV7-2 to TRBJ2-3; the D gene is possibly TRBD2 (6 bases). The germline V and J ends were trimmed by 3 bases and 0 bases, with 10 bases remaining between them. Germline V gene sequence: CDR1 SGHTA, CDR2 FQGNSA. The CDR3 runs to 15 residues. This CDR3 reads CASSFWRGSTDTQYF. Written as DNA, the CDR3 is TGTGCCAGCAGCTTCTGGCGGGGCAGCACAGATACGCAGTATTTT.

The sample holds many counts of this clonotype. The rearrangement links TRBV12-3 or TRBV12-4 to TRBJ1-1, with 9 bases that match TRBD1. Trimming at V came to 8 bases and at J to 6 bases, leaving 10 bases not matched to a gene. The CDR3 is made up of 14 amino acids. CDR3 coding DNA: TGTGCCAGCGTAACCGGGACAGGGTGGGCTGAAGCTTTCTTT. This translates into CASVTGTGWAEAFF.

The genes are TRBV20-1 and TRBJ2-1; TRBD2 aligns across 10 bases. The CDR3 has 15 residues. CDR1 and CDR2 (germline): DFQATT, SNEGSKA (reference sequence). J gave up 6 bases and V 1 base, and 6 bases lay outside the gene matches. CDR3 nucleotides: TGCAGTGCTAGAGTTGGTCTAGCGGGAGCCAATGAGCAGTTCTTC. This codes for CSARVGLAGANEQFF.

This clonotype has a handful of counts. The V gene is TRBV6-1, the J gene TRBJ2-2; 7 bases agree with TRBD1. The CDR3 has 17 amino acids. Germline CDR1 and CDR2: MNHNS and SASEGT. V lost 4 bases, J lost 3 bases, and 11 bases stayed unmatched. Here the CDR3 DNA reads TGTGCCAGCAGTGCGACAACCGGGACAGTGGACACCGGGGAGCTGTTTTTT. It translates to CASSATTGTVDTGELFF.

J is TRBJ2-2 and V is TRBV3-1, with D perhaps matching TRBD1 or TRBD2 (5 bases each). In germline, CDR1 is LGHDT, CDR2 YNNKEL (reference sequence). With 4 bases removed from V and 0 bases from J, the gap between germline ends came to 18 bases. The CDR3 extends over 18 amino acids. The CDR3 nucleotides are TGTGCCAGCAGCCGCCTGGGAATTCGGGGCGCGAACACCGGGGAGCTGTTTTTT. Encoded protein: CASSRLGIRGANTGELFF.

The J gene is TRBJ2-3, the V gene TRBV9, with D possibly TRBD2 on 5 matching bases. From germline, CDR1 is SGDLS and CDR2 YYNGEE. V dropped 0 bases and J dropped 5 bases, with 10 bases sitting between them. This CDR3 contains 14 residues. The CDR3 protein is CASSVVVAGDTQYF. The CDR3 DNA reads as TGTGCCAGCAGCGTAGTAGTGGCGGGAGATACGCAGTATTTT.

The V gene is TRBV20-1, the J gene TRBJ2-5; D unclear. CDR3 length equals 14 residues. Germline V CDR1 and CDR2: DFQATT, SNEGSKA (reference sequence). V was trimmed by 0 bases and J by 1 base, leaving 9 bases between them. CDR3 in amino acids: CSARDGSFQETQYF. The CDR3 DNA is TGCAGTGCTAGAGATGGGTCCTTCCAAGAGACCCAGTACTTC.

There are a few counts of this clonotype. The chain has TRBV6-1 and TRBJ2-5; 9 bases line up with TRBD1. Germline V gives CDR1 MNHNS, CDR2 SASEGT. J gave up 5 bases and V 5 bases, and 9 bases lay outside the gene matches. CDR3 length equals 15 residues. The CDR3 reads CASSITGGAYETQYF. The CDR3 DNA is TGTGCCAGCAGTATAACAGGGGGCGCGTACGAGACCCAGTACTTC.

CDR3 in DNA: TGCAGTGCTTCGGACAGACACAATGAGCAGTTCTTC. This encodes CSASDRHNEQFF. The chain combines TRBV20-1 with TRBJ2-1; weak D call: TRBD1 (6 bases). The length of the CDR3 is 12 residues. Trimming removed 5 bases at V and 5 bases at J, with 10 bases between. Germline values: CDR1 DFQATT, CDR2 SNEGSKA (reference sequence).

This clonotype was found a few times. CDR3 in amino acids: CASSPAPGWEDTDTQYF. For the CDR3, the DNA is TGTGCCAGCAGTCCAGCCCCCGGGTGGGAGGACACAGATACGCAGTATTTT. The genes are TRBV12-3 or TRBV12-4 and TRBJ2-3; D perhaps matches TRBD2 (6 bases). The CDR3 runs 17 residues. V dropped 5 bases and J dropped 2 bases, with 20 bases sitting between them.

This clonotype was observed at least ten times. This chain's CDR3 is CASSLPGGSGYEQYF. The CDR3 region has the DNA TGCGCCAGCAGCCTTCCTGGGGGGAGCGGGTACGAGCAGTACTTC. This chain joins TRBV4-1 and TRBJ2-7; D is possibly TRBD2 (6 bases). The germline V and J ends were trimmed by 4 bases and 4 bases, with 17 bases remaining between them. CDR3 length: 15 amino acids. Germline loops: CDR1 MGHRA, CDR2 YSYEKL.

This clonotype has at least ten counts. J is TRBJ1-3 and V is TRBV6-1; no definite D call. CDR1 is MNHNS, CDR2 SASEGT, per germline. The CDR3 has 14 amino acids. The germline V and J ends were trimmed by 6 bases and 4 bases, with 13 bases remaining between them. The CDR3 coding sequence is TGTGCCAGCAGCGAACACGGCCCCGGAAACACCATATATTTT. Protein product: CASSEHGPGNTIYF.

This clonotype was observed a handful of times. The V gene is TRBV4-2, the J gene TRBJ2-3; 12 bases fit TRBD2. V lost 3 bases, J lost 4 bases, and 2 bases stayed unmatched. The germline CDR1 and CDR2 sequences are LGHNA and YNFKEQ. The CDR3 loop spans 15 amino acids. The CDR3 sequence is CASSQTSGGPDTQYF. As DNA, the CDR3 is TGTGCCAGCAGCCAGACTAGCGGGGGACCAGATACGCAGTATTTT.

This clonotype appeared many times. The rearrangement joins TRBV12-3 or TRBV12-4 to TRBJ2-7; 7 nucleotides line up with TRBD1. CDR3 length equals 13 residues. J was trimmed by 6 bases and V by 2 bases; bases with no gene match: 4. CDR3 in DNA: TGTGCCAGCAGTTTAAGACAGGGTGGCGAGCAGTACGTC. It specifies CASSLRQGGEQYV.